Each of the 29 T cell receptor beta chains below was sequenced from the same sample in a study of T cells in Graves' hyperthyroidism and ophthalmopathy. The CDR3 regions of TCR beta were amplified from RNA transcripts. A set of HTBI primers served as the primers for a first-round RT-PCR of the TCR CDR3. One entry per CDR3 protein results from TCRdb running MiXCR on the multiplex PCR reads. In the table there are 490,000 or so distinct CDR3 sequences, nearly 20% of which are singletons. Sequencing used blood. These receptors were collected from a man between 35 and 55 years old with Graves' ophthalmopathy.

A note on this clonotype: The junction departs from the called germline gene at one end, perhaps through a read error. The chain joins TRBV10-3 to TRBJ2-5; 11 nucleotides align to TRBD2. Germline V CDR1 and CDR2: ENHRY, SYGVKD. The CDR3 covers 16 residues. The CDR3 sequence: CASSELAGAIQETQYF. CDR3 sequence (DNA): TGTGCCAGCAGTGAACTAGCGGGGGCCATCCAAGAGACCCAGTACTTC.

The chain uses TRBV10-3 and TRBJ2-7; TRBD1 aligns across 10 bases. In germline, CDR1 is ENHRY, CDR2 SYGVKD. V lost 0 bases to trimming and J lost 2 bases; unmatched junction nucleotides: 4. CDR3 length equals 16 residues. The CDR3 DNA reads as TGTGCCATCAGTGAGTCGTTGGGGACAGGGGCCTACGAGCAGTACTTC. Amino acids: CAISESLGTGAYEQYF.

This clonotype was recorded at least ten times. In nucleotides, the CDR3 is TGTGCCAGCTCAACCGGGGGTACTGAAGCTTTCTTT. Translated: CASSTGGTEAFF. The chain is built from TRBV6-2 or TRBV6-3 and TRBJ1-1, with D perhaps TRBD1 (5 bases). Trimming pared 8 bases from V and 5 bases from J, leaving 12 bases between. Germline CDR1 is MNHEY and CDR2 is SVGEGT. The CDR3 is 12 amino acids.

This clonotype was picked up a small number of times. The rearrangement links TRBV29-1 to TRBJ2-1; 11 bases are shared with TRBD2. The CDR3 has 14 residues. The V gene's germline CDR1 is SQVTM and CDR2 ANQGSEA. V shed 6 bases and J 4 bases; nucleotides not matched to a gene: 5. The CDR3 sequence is CSVGTSGKYNEQFF. Here the CDR3 DNA reads TGCAGCGTCGGGACTAGCGGAAAATACAATGAGCAGTTCTTC.

This clonotype was observed a few times. The rearrangement uses TRBV6-1 and TRBJ2-3; 10 positions agree with TRBD2. The CDR3 has 15 amino acids. V lost 0 bases to trimming and J lost 4 bases; unmatched junction nucleotides: 1. Germline V CDR1 and CDR2: MNHNS, SASEGT. In DNA, the CDR3 is TGTGCCAGCAGTGAAGCAGCGGGGGGGCCAGATACGCAGTATTTT. It is translated as CASSEAAGGPDTQYF.

In its sample, this clonotype was seen a few times. This chain connects TRBV6-1 to TRBJ2-7; D might be TRBD1 (6 bases). V was shortened by 6 bases and J by 6 bases, with 12 bases between the two germline ends. Germline CDR1 is MNHNS and CDR2 is SASEGT. This CDR3 is 12 amino acids long. CDR3 amino acids: CASSGPGAEQYF. The CDR3 DNA sequence: TGTGCCAGCAGCGGCCCAGGGGCCGAGCAGTACTTC.

This clonotype was recorded many times. The gene calls are TRBV28 and TRBJ2-1, with TRBD1 identical over 8 bases. The CDR3 spans 17 residues. Germline V lookup: CDR1 MDHEN, CDR2 SYDVKM. The trim removed 7 bases at V and 3 bases at J, leaving 14 bases unmatched. In nucleotides, the CDR3 is TGTGCCAGCAACTCCCAGGGGGCGAGCCTAAACTACAATGAGCAGTTCTTC. Translated: CASNSQGASLNYNEQFF. Using reference TRBV28 and TRBJ2-1 for the parts outside the CDR3, the full variable domain is DVKVTQSSRYLVKRTGEKVFLECVQDMDHENMFWYRQDPGLGLRLIYFSYDVKMKEKGDIPEGYSVSREKKERFSLILESASTNQTSMYLCASNSQGASLNYNEQFFGPGTRLTVL.

The chain has TRBV27 and TRBJ2-3, with TRBD2 identical over 8 bases. Trimming took 2 bases from V and 9 from J; bases not matched to a gene: 4. Germline values: CDR1 MNHEY, CDR2 SMNVEV (reference sequence). CDR3 length equals 13 residues. CDR3 amino acids: CASSLAGGRTQYF. CDR3 DNA: TGTGCCAGCAGTTTAGCGGGAGGTAGAACGCAGTATTTT.

This clonotype was detected ten times or more. This chain uses TRBV12-3 or TRBV12-4 with TRBJ2-7; 7 nucleotides match TRBD2. The CDR3 extends over 17 amino acids. The V gene end was trimmed by 3 bases and the J gene end by 5 bases; junction bases not matched to a gene: 16. CDR3 sequence reads: CASSLRGVEGLGNEQYF. The CDR3 DNA reads TGTGCCAGCAGTTTGAGGGGCGTTGAAGGACTAGGGAACGAGCAGTACTTC.

In its sample, this clonotype was seen many times. The V and J genes are TRBV20-1 and TRBJ2-1; perhaps TRBD1 as D (5 bases). Deletions cut 3 bases from V and 1 base from J, with 10 bases between. CDR1 is DFQATT and CDR2 is SNEGSKA in the germline V gene (reference sequence). The CDR3 has 14 residues. CDR3 DNA: TGCAGTGCTAGTTACAGGTCTTCCTACAATGAGCAGTTCTTC. Protein: CSASYRSSYNEQFF.

The chain links TRBV7-2 to TRBJ1-6; 7 bases are a match to TRBD1. The CDR3 has 17 amino acids. The germline V gene has CDR1 SGHTA and CDR2 FQGNSA. Trimming removed 2 bases from V and 0 bases from J; junction bases left unmatched: 4. The CDR3 here is CASSLLGGASYNSPLHF. In DNA form, the CDR3 reads TGTGCCAGCAGCTTATTAGGGGGCGCCTCCTATAATTCACCCCTCCACTTT.

This chain joins TRBV7-3 and TRBJ2-2; 7 nucleotides agree with TRBD1. The CDR3 extends over 15 amino acids. Germline trimming cut 6 bases from V and 0 bases from J; bases unmatched to any gene: 4. Germline V gene data show CDR1 as SGHTA and CDR2 as FQGTGA. The CDR3 protein is CASSNRGSNTGELFF. The CDR3 bases are TGTGCCAGCAGTAACAGGGGTTCGAACACCGGGGAGCTGTTTTTT.

This clonotype was recorded many times. This sequence joins TRBV28 and TRBJ1-2; D perhaps matches TRBD1 (6 bases). Per the germline V gene, CDR1 is MDHEN and CDR2 is SYDVKM. This CDR3 region has 15 residues. V shed 7 bases and J shed 3 bases, with 18 bases lying between them. The CDR3: CASNKPGVGDYGYTF. CDR3 bases: TGTGCCAGCAACAAGCCAGGGGTTGGGGACTATGGCTACACCTTC.

This clonotype was recorded at least ten times. The J gene is TRBJ1-5, the V gene TRBV12-3 or TRBV12-4, with a possible D match to TRBD1 (5 bases). This CDR3 has 14 residues. V was shortened by 5 bases and J by 5 bases, with 13 bases between the two germline ends. Here the CDR3 DNA reads TGTGCCAGCAGTCCGTTCCAGGGTGATCAGCCCCAGCATTTT. It is translated as CASSPFQGDQPQHF.

With respect to this clonotype: A much larger clone differs from this one at a single base, so this may be a read error. The chain has TRBV7-2 and TRBJ1-1; D is undetermined. Germline CDR1 is SGHTA and CDR2 is FQGNSA. The CDR3 is 13 residues long. CDR3 loop: CASSLGSNIEAFF. DNA of the CDR3: TGTGCCAGCAGCTTAGGTTCGAACATTGAAGCTTTCTTT. Combining the CDR3 with reference TRBV7-2 and TRBJ1-1 gives the whole variable domain GAGVSQSPSNKVTEKGKDVELRCDPISGHTALYWYRQSLGQGLEFLIYFQGNSAPDKSGLPSDRFSAERTGGSVSTLTIQRTQQEDSAVYLCASSLGSNIEAFFGQGTRLTVV.

This clonotype was detected only a few times. The CDR3 here is CAWSGIAGAYNEQFF. DNA of the CDR3: TGTGCCTGGAGTGGAATAGCGGGAGCGTACAATGAGCAGTTCTTC. This rearrangement joins TRBV30 to TRBJ2-1; 9 bases are shared with TRBD2. Germline CDR1 GTSNPN, CDR2 SVGIG (reference sequence). The CDR3 has 15 residues. The J segment lost 4 bases and the V segment lost 1 base, leaving 5 bases of the junction unmatched.

Many counts were recorded for this clonotype. The rearrangement joins TRBV2 to TRBJ1-1; 12 bases fit TRBD1. With V trimmed by 7 bases and J by 1 base, 13 bases remained unmatched. CDR3 length: 18 residues. CDR1 is SNHLY, CDR2 FYNNEI, per germline. The CDR3 loop reads CASISSVPGQGANTEAFF. The CDR3 DNA reads TGTGCCAGCATCTCATCGGTCCCGGGACAGGGGGCGAACACTGAAGCTTTCTTT.

The CDR3, as DNA: TGCAGTGCTAGTAAAGACAGCCCTAACACAGATACGCAGTATTTT. The encoded protein is CSASKDSPNTDTQYF. The chain has TRBV20-1 and TRBJ2-3; TRBD1 might be the D (5 bases). Trimming pared 3 bases from V and 2 bases from J, leaving 15 bases between. CDR3 length equals 15 residues. Germline V CDR1 and CDR2: DFQATT, SNEGSKA (reference sequence).

The V call is TRBV7-8, the J call TRBJ2-1, with D possibly TRBD2 on 6 matching bases. V was shortened by 0 bases and J by 9 bases, with 12 bases between the two germline ends. The CDR3 is made up of 14 amino acids. Germline assignment: CDR1 SGHVS and CDR2 FQNEAQ. DNA for the CDR3: TGTGCCAGCAGCTTAGCCCCGGGACTGGCTGAGCAGTTCTTC. Amino acid sequence: CASSLAPGLAEQFF.

This chain uses TRBV5-1 with TRBJ2-7; the match to TRBD2 covers 7 bases. CDR1 SGHRS and CDR2 YFSETQ come from the germline V gene. V lost 0 bases to trimming and J lost 6 bases; unmatched junction nucleotides: 9. CDR3 length equals 15 residues. The CDR3 loop is CASSLDGTTQGEQYF. The CDR3 region has the DNA TGCGCCAGCAGCTTGGATGGGACTACCCAAGGCGAGCAGTACTTC.

This clonotype was seen at least ten times. The V call is TRBV18, the J call TRBJ1-1, with a possible D match to TRBD1 (6 bases). V shed 0 bases and J shed 11 bases, with 19 bases lying between them. The CDR3 is 15 amino acids. CDR1 is KGHSH, CDR2 LQKENI, per germline. The CDR3 bases are TGTGCCAGCTCACCACCCTCACAGGGCCGCGGGGAGGCTTTCTTT. Protein product: CASSPPSQGRGEAFF. Supplemented by reference TRBV18 and TRBJ1-1, the full variable domain reads NAGVMQNPRHLVRRRGQEARLRCSPMKGHSHVYWYRQLPEEGLKFMVYLQKENIIDESGMPKERFSAEFPKEGPSILRIQQVVRGDSAAYFCASSPPSQGRGEAFFGQGTRLTVV.

This clonotype appeared a few times. The chain links TRBV6-1 to TRBJ2-1; TRBD1 matches 12 bases. The CDR3 sequence is 14 residues long. V lost 5 bases to trimming and J lost 9 bases; unmatched junction nucleotides: 5. Germline V lookup: CDR1 MNHNS, CDR2 SASEGT. The CDR3 DNA reads TGTGCCAGCAGTCGGGACAGGGGGCAACGTGAGCAGTTCTTC. Its translation: CASSRDRGQREQFF.

As regards this clonotype: A read error may be the cause here, since a much bigger clone is one base away. The chain uses TRBV28 and TRBJ2-1, with D tentatively TRBD2 (6 bases). The length of the CDR3 is 14 residues. The germline V and J ends were trimmed by 6 bases and 4 bases, with 13 bases remaining between them. CDR1 is MDHEN, CDR2 SYDVKM, per germline. As DNA, the CDR3 is TGTGCCAGCAGGGGGGGTTATTCTTACAATGAGCAGTTCTTC. This codes for CASRGGYSYNEQFF.

V gene TRBV10-3 combines with J gene TRBJ2-1; the match to TRBD2 covers 9 bases. CDR1 ENHRY and CDR2 SYGVKD come from the germline V gene. The V and J ends lost 8 bases and 9 bases, in that order; junction bases with no gene match: 14. The CDR3 is made up of 15 amino acids. CDR3: CAIGVVASGNGEQFF. The CDR3 DNA sequence: TGTGCCATCGGGGTGGTTGCTAGCGGGAATGGTGAGCAGTTCTTC.

Ten or more counts support this clonotype. The V call is TRBV24-1, the J call TRBJ2-3, with 9 bases aligning to TRBD2. The CDR3 contains 15 residues. Germline V gene data show CDR1 as KGHDR and CDR2 as SFDVKD. Trimming took 4 bases from V and 5 from J; bases not matched to a gene: 6. CDR3 in DNA: TGTGCCACCAGTGAAACTAGCGGGCTAGTAGATACGCAGTATTTT. Amino acids: CATSETSGLVDTQYF.

Worth noting for this clonotype: Since a much larger clone is just one base distant, this may be a read error. J is TRBJ1-2 and V is TRBV11-2; unclear D gene. The CDR3 covers 14 residues. Germline lookup yields CDR1 SGHAT and CDR2 FQNNGV. V lost 8 bases to trimming and J lost 2 bases, with 15 bases between them. The CDR3 region is CASDKRGINYGYTF. The CDR3 DNA reads as TGTGCCAGCGATAAAAGAGGGATCAACTATGGCTACACCTTC.

This clonotype was counted a few times. The chain is built from TRBV27 and TRBJ2-5; D perhaps matches TRBD2 (5 bases). V was clipped by 9 bases and J by 5 bases, with 13 bases between them. CDR3 length: 12 amino acids. Germline V gene sequence: CDR1 MNHEY, CDR2 SMNVEV (reference sequence). The CDR3 DNA reads TGTGCCAGTGTCGGGGTCGAGGAGACCCAGTACTTC. Translating gives CASVGVEETQYF.

This clonotype appeared many times. The chain recombines TRBV7-9 with TRBJ2-1, with 7 bases matching TRBD2. Germline V lookup: CDR1 SEHNR, CDR2 FQNEAQ (reference sequence). V shed 5 bases and J 0 bases; nucleotides not matched to a gene: 16. CDR3 length: 19 residues. CDR3 in amino acids: CASSLNHGGFASSYNEQFF. The CDR3 bases are TGTGCCAGCAGCCTAAATCACGGGGGGTTCGCAAGCTCCTACAATGAGCAGTTCTTC.

V usage is TRBV5-4 and J usage is TRBJ2-5; TRBD1 matches 8 bases. The CDR3 extends over 13 amino acids. The V gene's germline CDR1 is SGHNT and CDR2 YYREEE (reference sequence). Unmatched junction bases numbered 4, after V lost 4 bases and J lost 5 bases. For the CDR3, the DNA is TGTGCCAGCAGCATGACAGGGGATGAGACCCAGTACTTC. Translating gives CASSMTGDETQYF.